The 8 T cell receptor beta chains listed next were all sequenced from one sample in a study of CD8 T cells in ankylosing spondylitis. TCRdb itself ran the 5' RACE reads through MiXCR, one entry per CDR3 protein. The sample lists 300,000 to 400,000 distinct CDR3 sequences, around 10% occurring once. Sample: blood, either unsorted or a sorted T cell fraction (not recorded which). The receptors were sampled from a female donor with ankylosing spondylitis or in good health (not recorded which).

In this sample, this clonotype turned up many times. The rearrangement joins TRBV6-5 to TRBJ2-5; 8 bases fit TRBD2. The germline gives CDR1 MNHEY, CDR2 SVGAGI. This CDR3 spans 14 amino acids. Trimming removed 4 bases from V and 4 bases from J; junction bases left unmatched: 5. The CDR3 DNA follows: TGTGCCAGCAGTTCGACGGGGGGGCCAGAGACCCAGTACTTC. Encoded protein: CASSSTGGPETQYF.

In its sample, this clonotype was seen many times. The chain joins TRBV6-1 to TRBJ1-6; no firm D call. The CDR3 runs to 15 residues. V was clipped by 3 bases and J by 5 bases, with 11 bases between them. The germline gives CDR1 MNHNS, CDR2 SASEGT. CDR3 sequence (DNA): TGTGCCAGCAGTGAGCGGGCAACAAATAATTCACCCCTCCACTTT. Protein sequence: CASSERATNNSPLHF.

This clonotype was observed at least ten times. CDR3 nucleotides: TGTGCCAGCAAAGCCGGGACAGGGATCGACGAGCAGTACTTC. Translated: CASKAGTGIDEQYF. This chain joins TRBV28 and TRBJ2-7, with 9 bases matching TRBD1. The CDR3 length is 14 residues. The V gene's germline CDR1 is MDHEN and CDR2 SYDVKM. V dropped 7 bases and J dropped 5; count of bases not matched to a gene: 9. The full variable domain, rest sourced from reference TRBV28 and TRBJ2-7, is DVKVTQSSRYLVKRTGEKVFLECVQDMDHENMFWYRQDPGLGLRLIYFSYDVKMKEKGDIPEGYSVSREKKERFSLILESASTNQTSMYLCASKAGTGIDEQYFGPGTRLTVT.

The rearrangement joins TRBV28 to TRBJ2-5; possibly TRBD1 or TRBD2 for D (5 bases each). The V gene lost 6 bases and the J gene lost 1 base, with 18 bases spanning the gap. CDR3 size: 16 residues. From germline, CDR1 is MDHEN and CDR2 SYDVKM. As DNA, the CDR3 is TGTGCCAGCAGCCTGGGGGTTAGGGTCCTCCAAGAGACCCAGTACTTC. As protein: CASSLGVRVLQETQYF.

The sample holds many counts of this clonotype. This chain joins TRBV7-6 and TRBJ2-3; D is ambiguous. The CDR3 consists of 15 residues. Germline values: CDR1 SGHVS, CDR2 FNYEAQ. V was trimmed by 4 bases and J by 2 bases, leaving 13 bases between them. For the CDR3, the DNA is TGTGCCAGCAGCTCTTTGGACGGGTACACAGATACGCAGTATTTT. It translates to CASSSLDGYTDTQYF.

This clonotype was seen only a few times. The chain is built from TRBV20-1 and TRBJ2-1, with 13 bases aligning to TRBD2. Germline V CDR1 and CDR2: DFQATT, SNEGSKA (reference sequence). This CDR3 contains 16 residues. Trimming took 6 bases from V and 1 from J; bases not matched to a gene: 6. CDR3: CSANGLAGVSYNEQFF. CDR3 bases: TGCAGTGCCAACGGACTAGCGGGAGTGTCCTACAATGAGCAGTTCTTC.

The rearrangement links TRBV5-1 to TRBJ2-1; the D gene is possibly TRBD1 (6 bases). This CDR3 has 17 amino acids. V was trimmed by 6 bases and J by 7 bases, leaving 26 bases between them. Germline lookup yields CDR1 SGHRS and CDR2 YFSETQ. The CDR3 DNA reads as TGCGCCAGCAAAGTCAGGGGCAGGGGACCCCCGGGGAATGAGCAGTTCTTC. Encoded protein: CASKVRGRGPPGNEQFF.

This clonotype has at least ten counts. V is TRBV9 and J is TRBJ2-3; 8 bases fit TRBD2. From germline, CDR1 is SGDLS and CDR2 YYNGEE. J gave up 5 bases and V 7 bases, and 6 bases lay outside the gene matches. This CDR3 has 13 residues. DNA for the CDR3: TGTGCCAGCTCGGGGGGGCCGAAAGATACGCAGTATTTT. Translation gives CASSGGPKDTQYF.